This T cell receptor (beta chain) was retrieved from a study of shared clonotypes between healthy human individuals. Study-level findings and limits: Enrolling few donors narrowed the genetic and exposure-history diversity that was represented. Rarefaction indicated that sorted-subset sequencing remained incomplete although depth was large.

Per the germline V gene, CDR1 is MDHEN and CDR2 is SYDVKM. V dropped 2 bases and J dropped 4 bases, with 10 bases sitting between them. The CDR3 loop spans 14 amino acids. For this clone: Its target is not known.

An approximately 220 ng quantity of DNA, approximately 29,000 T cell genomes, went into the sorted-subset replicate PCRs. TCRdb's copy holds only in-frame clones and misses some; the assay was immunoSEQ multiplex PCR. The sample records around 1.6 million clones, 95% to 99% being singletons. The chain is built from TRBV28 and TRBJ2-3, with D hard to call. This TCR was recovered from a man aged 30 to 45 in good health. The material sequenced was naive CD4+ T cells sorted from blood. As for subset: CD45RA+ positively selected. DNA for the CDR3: TGTGCCAGCAGTTTAGGAGCGATCCCAGATACGCAGTATTTT. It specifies CASSLGAIPDTQYF.